This is a list of T cell receptor beta chains from one sample in a study of blood T cell repertoires in COVID-19. Assay: immunoSEQ multiplex PCR; the TCRdb copy retains only in-frame clones and omits some. In the table there are some 90,000 clones, around 88% of which are singletons. The sequencing input was peripheral blood. These receptors originate from a woman in her sixties or seventies with COVID-19, enrolled during active disease. CDR3s include the opening cysteine and the closing phenylalanine or tryptophan. Each record gives: clone size, V gene, D gene, J gene, CDR3 DNA, CDR3 protein. D genes are given only for firm matches. For some rows the clone size is stated as once, few or many, or as a class when expanded; others skip it.

few	TRBV7-9	TRBD1	TRBJ1-1	TGTGCCAGCAGCCAACAGGGGGGGTCTATGAACACTGAAGCTTTCTTT	CASSQQGGSMNTEAFF
NA	TRBV6-5	NA	TRBJ1-5	TGTGCCAGCAGTTATCGAGGTCCACGGGAGGAGCCCCAGCATTTT	CASSYRGPREEPQHF
NA	TRBV24-1	NA	TRBJ2-6	TGTGCCACCAGTGATAGACGACTGGAGACCCTCTCTGGGGCCAACGTCCTGACTTTC	CATSDRRLETLSGANVLTF
NA	TRBV2	TRBD1	TRBJ1-4	TGTGCCAGCAGTCCGGACAGGGGCGCAACTAATGAAAAACTGTTTTTT	CASSPDRGATNEKLFF
NA	TRBV9	NA	TRBJ2-3	TGTGCCAGCAGCGTAGACCCGACTACCACAGATACGCAGTATTTT	CASSVDPTTTDTQYF
NA	TRBV6-4	NA	TRBJ1-1	TGTGCCAGCAGTGAATCAGGGATCACTGAAGCTTTCTTT	CASSESGITEAFF
NA	TRBV6-5	NA	TRBJ2-3	TGTGCCAGCAGTTACCACAACGTAGGGGCAGGAGATACGCAGTATTTT	CASSYHNVGAGDTQYF
NA	TRBV19	NA	TRBJ1-2	TGTGCCAGTAGCACGGTGATGCCTAACTATGGCTACACCTTC	CASSTVMPNYGYTF
NA	TRBV28	TRBD1	TRBJ1-2	TGTGCCAGCAGTTTAACCGGGACAGGGGCCTATGGCTACACCTTC	CASSLTGTGAYGYTF
NA	TRBV7-3	NA	TRBJ2-5	TGTGCCAGCAGCGTACAGGGAATCCAAGAGACCCAGTACTTC	CASSVQGIQETQYF
few	TRBV2	NA	TRBJ1-2	TGTGCCAGCAGAGGACAGCACTATGGCTACACCTTC	CASRGQHYGYTF
NA	TRBV5-4	NA	TRBJ1-2	TGTGCCAGCAGGTCCGAGATTGGGAGTTTCTATGGCTACACCTTC	CASRSEIGSFYGYTF
NA	TRBV7-9	NA	TRBJ2-7	TGTGCCAGCAGCTTATCTGGGGCCTTCCCCTACGAGCAGTACTTC	CASSLSGAFPYEQYF